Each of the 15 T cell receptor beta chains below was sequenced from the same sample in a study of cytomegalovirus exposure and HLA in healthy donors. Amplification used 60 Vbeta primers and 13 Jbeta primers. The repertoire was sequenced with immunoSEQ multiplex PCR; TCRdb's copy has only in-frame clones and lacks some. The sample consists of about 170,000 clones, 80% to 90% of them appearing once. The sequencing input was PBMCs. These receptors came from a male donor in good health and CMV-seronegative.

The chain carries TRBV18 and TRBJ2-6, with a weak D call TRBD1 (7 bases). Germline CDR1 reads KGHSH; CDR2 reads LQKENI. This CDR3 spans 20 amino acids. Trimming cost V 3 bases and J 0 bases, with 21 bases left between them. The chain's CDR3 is CASSPVLQGRRISGANVLTF. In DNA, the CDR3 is TGTGCCAGCTCACCCGTCCTACAGGGGAGGAGGATCTCTGGGGCCAACGTCCTGACTTTC.

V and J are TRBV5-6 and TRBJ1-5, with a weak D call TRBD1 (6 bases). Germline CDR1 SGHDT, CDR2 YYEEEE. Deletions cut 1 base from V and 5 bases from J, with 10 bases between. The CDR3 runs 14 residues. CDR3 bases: TGTGCCAGCAGCTTGATTGGGGGCGATCAGCCCCAGCATTTT. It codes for CASSLIGGDQPQHF. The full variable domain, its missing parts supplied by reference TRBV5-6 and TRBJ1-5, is DAGVTQSPTHLIKTRGQQVTLRCSPKSGHDTVSWYQQALGQGPQFIFQYYEEEERQRGNFPDRFSGHQFPNYSSELNVNALLLGDSALYLCASSLIGGDQPQHFGDGTRLSIL.

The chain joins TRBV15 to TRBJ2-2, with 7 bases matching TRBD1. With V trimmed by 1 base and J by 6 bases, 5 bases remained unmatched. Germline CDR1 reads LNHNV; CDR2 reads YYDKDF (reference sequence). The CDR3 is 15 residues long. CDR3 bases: TGTGCCACCAGCAGAGGTGACAGGGCTCCCGGGGAGCTGTTTTTT. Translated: CATSRGDRAPGELFF.

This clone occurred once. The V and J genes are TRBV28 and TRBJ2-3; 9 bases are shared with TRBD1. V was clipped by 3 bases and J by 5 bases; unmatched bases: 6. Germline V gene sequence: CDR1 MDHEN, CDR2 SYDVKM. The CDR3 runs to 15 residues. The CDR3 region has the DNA TGTGCCAGCAGTTTGGGACAGGGCGGGAGAGATACGCAGTATTTT. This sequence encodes CASSLGQGGRDTQYF.

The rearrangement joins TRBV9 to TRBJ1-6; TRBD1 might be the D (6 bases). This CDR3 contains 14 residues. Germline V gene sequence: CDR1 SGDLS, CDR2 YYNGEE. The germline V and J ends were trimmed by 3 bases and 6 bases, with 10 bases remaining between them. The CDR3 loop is CASSATGSNSPLHF. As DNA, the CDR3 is TGTGCCAGCAGCGCAACAGGGAGTAATTCACCCCTCCACTTT.

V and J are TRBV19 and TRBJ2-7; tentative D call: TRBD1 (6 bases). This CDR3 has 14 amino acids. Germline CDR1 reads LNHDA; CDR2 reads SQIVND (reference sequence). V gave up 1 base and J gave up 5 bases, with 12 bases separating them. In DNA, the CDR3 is TGTGCCAGTAGTATAGGCCAGGGGATAAACGAGCAGTACTTC. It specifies CASSIGQGINEQYF.

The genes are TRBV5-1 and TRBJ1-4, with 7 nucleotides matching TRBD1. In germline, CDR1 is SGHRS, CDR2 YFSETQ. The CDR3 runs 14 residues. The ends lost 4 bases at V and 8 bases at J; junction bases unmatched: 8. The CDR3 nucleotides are TGCGCCAGCAGCCCCAGACAGGGCTGGGAAAAACTGTTTTTT. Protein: CASSPRQGWEKLFF.

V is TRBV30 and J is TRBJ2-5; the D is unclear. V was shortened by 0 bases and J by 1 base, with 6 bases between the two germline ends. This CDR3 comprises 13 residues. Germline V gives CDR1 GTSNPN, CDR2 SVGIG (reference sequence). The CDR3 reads CAWSVQIQETQYF. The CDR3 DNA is TGTGCCTGGAGTGTCCAGATCCAAGAGACCCAGTACTTC.

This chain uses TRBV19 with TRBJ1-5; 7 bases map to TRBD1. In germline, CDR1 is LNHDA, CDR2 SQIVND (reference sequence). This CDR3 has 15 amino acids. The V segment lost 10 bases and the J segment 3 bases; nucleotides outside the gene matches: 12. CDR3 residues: CATQDRPTPNQPQHF. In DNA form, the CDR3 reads TGTGCCACCCAGGACAGGCCCACCCCCAATCAGCCCCAGCATTTT. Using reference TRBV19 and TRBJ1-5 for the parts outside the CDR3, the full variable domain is DGGITQSPKYLFRKEGQNVTLSCEQNLNHDAMYWYRQDPGQGLRLIYYSQIVNDFQKGDIAEGYSVSREKKESFPLTVTSAQKNPTAFYLCATQDRPTPNQPQHFGDGTRLSIL.

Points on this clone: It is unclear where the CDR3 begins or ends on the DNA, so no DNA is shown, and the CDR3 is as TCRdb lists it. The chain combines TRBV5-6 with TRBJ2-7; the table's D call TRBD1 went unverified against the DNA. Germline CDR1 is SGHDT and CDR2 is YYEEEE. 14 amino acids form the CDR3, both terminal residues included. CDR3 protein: CASSFGQGVREQYF.

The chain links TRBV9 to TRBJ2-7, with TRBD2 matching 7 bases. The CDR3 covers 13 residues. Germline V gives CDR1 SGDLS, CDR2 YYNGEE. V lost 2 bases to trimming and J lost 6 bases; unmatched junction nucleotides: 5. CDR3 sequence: CASSVGGSREQYF. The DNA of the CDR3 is TGTGCCAGCAGCGTCGGGGGGAGTCGCGAGCAGTACTTC.

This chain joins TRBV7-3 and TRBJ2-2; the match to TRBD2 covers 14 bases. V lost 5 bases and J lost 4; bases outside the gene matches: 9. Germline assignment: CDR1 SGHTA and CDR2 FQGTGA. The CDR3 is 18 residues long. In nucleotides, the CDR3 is TGTGCCAGCAGCCTCTCGACTAGCGGGGGGGTTCGCACCGGGGAGCTGTTTTTT. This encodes CASSLSTSGGVRTGELFF.

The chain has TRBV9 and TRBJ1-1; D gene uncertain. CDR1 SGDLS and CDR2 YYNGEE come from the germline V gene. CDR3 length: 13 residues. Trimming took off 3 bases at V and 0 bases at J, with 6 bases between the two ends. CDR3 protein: CASSALMNTEAFF. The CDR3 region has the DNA TGTGCCAGCAGCGCGCTAATGAACACTGAAGCTTTCTTT.

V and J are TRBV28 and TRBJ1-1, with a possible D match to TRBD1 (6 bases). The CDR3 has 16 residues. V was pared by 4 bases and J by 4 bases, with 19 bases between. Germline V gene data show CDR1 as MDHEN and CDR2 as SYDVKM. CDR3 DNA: TGTGCCAGCAGTTCTCCTCCCATACAGGGCGGCACTGAAGCTTTCTTT. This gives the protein CASSSPPIQGGTEAFF.

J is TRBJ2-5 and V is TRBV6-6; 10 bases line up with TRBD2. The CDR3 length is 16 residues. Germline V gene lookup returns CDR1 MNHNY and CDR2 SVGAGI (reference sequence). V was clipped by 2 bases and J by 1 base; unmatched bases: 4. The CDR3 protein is CASSYVIAGGQETQYF. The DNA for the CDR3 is TGTGCCAGCAGTTACGTGATAGCGGGGGGCCAAGAGACCCAGTACTTC.